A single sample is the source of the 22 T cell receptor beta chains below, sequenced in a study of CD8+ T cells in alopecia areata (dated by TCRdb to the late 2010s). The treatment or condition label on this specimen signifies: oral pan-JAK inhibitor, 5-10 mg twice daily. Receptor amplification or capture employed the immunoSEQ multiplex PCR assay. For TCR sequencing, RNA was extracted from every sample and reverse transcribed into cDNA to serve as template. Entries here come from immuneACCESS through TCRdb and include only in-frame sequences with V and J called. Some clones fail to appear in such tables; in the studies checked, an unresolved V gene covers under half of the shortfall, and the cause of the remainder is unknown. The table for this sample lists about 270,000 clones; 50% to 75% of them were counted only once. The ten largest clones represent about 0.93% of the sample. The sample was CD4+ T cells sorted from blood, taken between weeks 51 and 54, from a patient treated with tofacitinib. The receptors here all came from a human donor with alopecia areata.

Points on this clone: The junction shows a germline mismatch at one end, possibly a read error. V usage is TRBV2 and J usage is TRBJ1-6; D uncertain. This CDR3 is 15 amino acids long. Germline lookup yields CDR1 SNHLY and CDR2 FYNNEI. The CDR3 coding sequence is TGTGCCAGCAGAGAAGGACCGTCAGTTAATTCACCCCTCCACTTT. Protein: CASREGPSVNSPLHF. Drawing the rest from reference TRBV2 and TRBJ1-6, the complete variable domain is EPEVTQTPSHQVTQMGQEVILRCVPISNHLYFYWYRQILGQKVEFLVSFYNNEISEKSEIFDDQFSVERPDGSNFTLKIRSTKLEDSAMYFCASREGPSVNSPLHFGNGTRLTVT.

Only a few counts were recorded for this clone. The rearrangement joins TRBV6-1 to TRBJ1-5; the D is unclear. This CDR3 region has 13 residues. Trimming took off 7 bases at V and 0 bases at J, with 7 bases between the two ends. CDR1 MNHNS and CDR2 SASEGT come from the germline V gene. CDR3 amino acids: CASTSNSNQPQHF. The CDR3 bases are TGTGCCAGCACGAGCAATAGCAATCAGCCCCAGCATTTT.

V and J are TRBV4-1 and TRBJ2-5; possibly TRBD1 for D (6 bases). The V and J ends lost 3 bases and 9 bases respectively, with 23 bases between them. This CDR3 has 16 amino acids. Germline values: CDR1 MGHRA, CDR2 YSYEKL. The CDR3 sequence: CASSQMGAGPLGAQYF. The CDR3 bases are TGCGCCAGCAGCCAGATGGGGGCGGGCCCTCTGGGCGCCCAGTACTTC.

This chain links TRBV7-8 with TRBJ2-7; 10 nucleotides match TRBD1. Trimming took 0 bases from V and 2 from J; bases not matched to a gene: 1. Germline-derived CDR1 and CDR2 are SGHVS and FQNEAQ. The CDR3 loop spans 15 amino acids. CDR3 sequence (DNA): TGTGCCAGCAGCTTAGCGGGACAGGGGACCTACGAGCAGTACTTC. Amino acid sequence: CASSLAGQGTYEQYF.

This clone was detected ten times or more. In DNA form, the CDR3 reads TGTGCCAGCAGGCAGCGTGAAAACGTGGTTGCGGGTGCCACAGATACGCAGTATTTT. This gives the protein CASRQRENVVAGATDTQYF. The chain couples TRBV14 to TRBJ2-3; weak D call: TRBD2 (5 bases). Between the trimmed V and J ends, which lost 6 bases and 2 bases, there was a span of 27 bases. Per the germline V gene, CDR1 is SGHDN and CDR2 is FVKESK. The CDR3 runs to 19 residues.

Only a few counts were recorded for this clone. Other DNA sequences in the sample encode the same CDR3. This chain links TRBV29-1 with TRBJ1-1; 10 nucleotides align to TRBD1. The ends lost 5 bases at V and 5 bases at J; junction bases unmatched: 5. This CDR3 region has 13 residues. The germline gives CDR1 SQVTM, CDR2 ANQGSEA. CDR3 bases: TGCAGCGTTTCCGGGACAGGGGATACTGAAGCTTTCTTT. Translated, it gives CSVSGTGDTEAFF.

In DNA, the CDR3 is TGTGCCAGCAGCCAAGGGGCAGGATGGGCGGCGAGCTCCTACAATGAGCAGTTCTTC. Translation: CASSQGAGWAASSYNEQFF. J is TRBJ2-1 and V is TRBV4-2; unclear D gene. Germline CDR1 reads LGHNA; CDR2 reads YNFKEQ. The V gene lost 1 base and the J gene lost 0 bases, with 19 bases spanning the gap. CDR3 length equals 19 residues.

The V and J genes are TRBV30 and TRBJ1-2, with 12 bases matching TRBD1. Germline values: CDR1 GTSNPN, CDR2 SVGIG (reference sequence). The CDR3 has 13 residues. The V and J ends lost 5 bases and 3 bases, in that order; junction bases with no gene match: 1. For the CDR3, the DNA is TGTGCCTGGGGGACAGGGGGCGACTATGGCTACACCTTC. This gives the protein CAWGTGGDYGYTF.

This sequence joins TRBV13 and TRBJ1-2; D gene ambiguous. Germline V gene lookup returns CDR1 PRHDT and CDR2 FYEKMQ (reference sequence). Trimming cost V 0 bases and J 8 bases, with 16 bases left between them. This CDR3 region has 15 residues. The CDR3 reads CASSLGNSRAYGYTF. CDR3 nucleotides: TGTGCCAGCAGCTTAGGGAATAGTAGGGCATACGGCTACACCTTC.

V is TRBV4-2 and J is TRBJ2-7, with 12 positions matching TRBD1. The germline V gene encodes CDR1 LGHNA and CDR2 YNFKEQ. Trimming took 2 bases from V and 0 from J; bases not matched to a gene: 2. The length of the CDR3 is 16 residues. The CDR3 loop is CASSQRGQGASYEQYF. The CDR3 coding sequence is TGTGCCAGCAGCCAACGGGGACAGGGGGCCTCCTACGAGCAGTACTTC.

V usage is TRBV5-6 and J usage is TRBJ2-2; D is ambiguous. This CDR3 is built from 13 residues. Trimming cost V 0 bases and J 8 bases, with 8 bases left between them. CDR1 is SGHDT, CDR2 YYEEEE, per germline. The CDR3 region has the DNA TGTGCCAGCAGCTTGGTTCCGGCGGGGGAGCTGTTTTTT. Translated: CASSLVPAGELFF.

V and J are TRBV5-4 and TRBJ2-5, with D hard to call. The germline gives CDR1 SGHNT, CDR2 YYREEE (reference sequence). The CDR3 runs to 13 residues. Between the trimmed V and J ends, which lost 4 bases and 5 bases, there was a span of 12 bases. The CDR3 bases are TGTGCCAGCAGCCCGGCTGGACCCGAGACCCAGTACTTC. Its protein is CASSPAGPETQYF. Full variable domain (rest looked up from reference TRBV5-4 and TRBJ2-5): ETGVTQSPTHLIKTRGQQVTLRCSSQSGHNTVSWYQQALGQGPQFIFQYYREEENGRGNFPPRFSGLQFPNYSSELNVNALELDDSALYLCASSPAGPETQYFGPGTRLLVL.

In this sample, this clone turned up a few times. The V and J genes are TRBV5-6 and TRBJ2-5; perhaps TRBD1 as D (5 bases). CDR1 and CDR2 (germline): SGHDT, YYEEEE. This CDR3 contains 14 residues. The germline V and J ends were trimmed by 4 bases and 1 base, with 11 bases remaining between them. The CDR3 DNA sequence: TGTGCCAGCAGCAAGGGGTGGGCCCAAGAGACCCAGTACTTC. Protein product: CASSKGWAQETQYF.

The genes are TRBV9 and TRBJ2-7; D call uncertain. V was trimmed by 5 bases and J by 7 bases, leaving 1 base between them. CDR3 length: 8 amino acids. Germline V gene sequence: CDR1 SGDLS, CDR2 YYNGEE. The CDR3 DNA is TGTGCCAGCAGAGAGCAGTACTTC. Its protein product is CASREQYF. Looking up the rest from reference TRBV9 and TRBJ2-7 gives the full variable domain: DSGVTQTPKHLITATGQRVTLRCSPRSGDLSVYWYQQSLDQGLQFLIQYYNGEERAKGNILERFSAQQFPDLHSELNLSSLELGDSALYFCASREQYFGPGTRLTVT.

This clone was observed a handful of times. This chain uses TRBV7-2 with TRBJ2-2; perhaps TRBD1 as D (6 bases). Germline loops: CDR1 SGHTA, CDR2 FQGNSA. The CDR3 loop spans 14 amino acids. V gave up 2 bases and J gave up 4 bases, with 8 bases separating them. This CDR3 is CASSLQGSTGELFF. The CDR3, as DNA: TGTGCCAGCAGCTTACAGGGGAGCACCGGGGAGCTGTTTTTT.

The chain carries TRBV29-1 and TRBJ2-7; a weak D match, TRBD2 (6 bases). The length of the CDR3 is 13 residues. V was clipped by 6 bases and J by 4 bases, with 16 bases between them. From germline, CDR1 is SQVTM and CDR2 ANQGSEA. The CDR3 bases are TGCAGCGTCCAAGAGGAGGGTTGGTACGAGCAGTACTTC. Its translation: CSVQEEGWYEQYF.

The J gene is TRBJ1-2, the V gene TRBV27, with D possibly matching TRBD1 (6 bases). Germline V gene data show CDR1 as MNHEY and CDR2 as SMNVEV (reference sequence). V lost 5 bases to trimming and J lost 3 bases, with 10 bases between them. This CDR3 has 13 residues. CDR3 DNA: TGTGCCAGCAGTGAGACAGGCTACTATGGCTACACCTTC. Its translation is CASSETGYYGYTF.

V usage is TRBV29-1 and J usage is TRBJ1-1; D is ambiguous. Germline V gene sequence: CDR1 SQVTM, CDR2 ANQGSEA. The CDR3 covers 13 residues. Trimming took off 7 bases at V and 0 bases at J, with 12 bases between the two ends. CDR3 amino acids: CSARAALNTEAFF. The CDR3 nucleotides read TGCAGCGCCCGGGCCGCCTTGAACACTGAAGCTTTCTTT.

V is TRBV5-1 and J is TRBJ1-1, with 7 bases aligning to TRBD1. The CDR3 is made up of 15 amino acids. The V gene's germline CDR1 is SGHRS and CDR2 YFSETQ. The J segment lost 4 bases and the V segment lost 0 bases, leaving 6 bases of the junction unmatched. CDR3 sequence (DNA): TGCGCCAGCAGCTTGGTGGCAGGGGGTGTCACTGAAGCTTTCTTT. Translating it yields CASSLVAGGVTEAFF.

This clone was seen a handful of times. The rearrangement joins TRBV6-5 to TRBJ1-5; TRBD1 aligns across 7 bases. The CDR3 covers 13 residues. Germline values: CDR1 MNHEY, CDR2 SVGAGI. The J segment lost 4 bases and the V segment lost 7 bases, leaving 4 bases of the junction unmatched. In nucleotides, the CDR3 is TGTGCCAGCAAGGGGGCCCTTAATCAGCCCCAGCATTTT. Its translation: CASKGALNQPQHF.

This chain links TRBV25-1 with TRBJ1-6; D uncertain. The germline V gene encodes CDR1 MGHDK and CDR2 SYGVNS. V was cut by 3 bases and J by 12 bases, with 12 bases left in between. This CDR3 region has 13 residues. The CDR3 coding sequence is TGTGCCAGCAGTGATCTGAGTTCGAGACCCCTCCACTTT. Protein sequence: CASSDLSSRPLHF. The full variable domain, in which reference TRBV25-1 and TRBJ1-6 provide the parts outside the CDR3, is EADIYQTPRYLVIGTGKKITLECSQTMGHDKMYWYQQDPGMELHLIHYSYGVNSTEKGDLSSESTVSRIRTEHFPLTLESARPSHTSQYLCASSDLSSRPLHFGNGTRLTVT.

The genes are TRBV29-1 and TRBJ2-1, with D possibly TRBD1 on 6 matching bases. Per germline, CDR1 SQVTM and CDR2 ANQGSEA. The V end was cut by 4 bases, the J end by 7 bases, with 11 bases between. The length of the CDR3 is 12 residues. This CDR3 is CSVGGRGNEQFF. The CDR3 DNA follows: TGCAGCGTTGGGGGGCGAGGAAATGAGCAGTTCTTC.